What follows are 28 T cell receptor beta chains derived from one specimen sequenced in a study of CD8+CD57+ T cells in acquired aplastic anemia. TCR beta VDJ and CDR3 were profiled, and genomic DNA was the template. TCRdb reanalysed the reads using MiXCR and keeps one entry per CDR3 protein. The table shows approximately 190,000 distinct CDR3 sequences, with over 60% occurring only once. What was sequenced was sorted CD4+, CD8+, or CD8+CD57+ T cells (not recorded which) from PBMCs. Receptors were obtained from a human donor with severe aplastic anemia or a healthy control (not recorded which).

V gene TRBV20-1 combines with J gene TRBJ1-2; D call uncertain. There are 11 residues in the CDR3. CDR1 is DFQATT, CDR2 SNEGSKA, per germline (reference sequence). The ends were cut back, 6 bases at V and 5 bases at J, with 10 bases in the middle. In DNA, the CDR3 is TGCAGTGCCCCTGTCACGTATGGCTACACCTTC. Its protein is CSAPVTYGYTF.

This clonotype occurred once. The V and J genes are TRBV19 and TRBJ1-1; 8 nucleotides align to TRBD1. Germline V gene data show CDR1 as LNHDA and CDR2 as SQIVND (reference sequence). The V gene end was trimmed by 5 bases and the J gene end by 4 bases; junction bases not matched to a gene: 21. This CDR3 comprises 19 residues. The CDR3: CASSPLGQGLLLVTTEAFF. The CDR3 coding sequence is TGTGCCAGTAGTCCCCTAGGACAGGGCCTTCTTCTCGTGACCACTGAAGCTTTCTTT.

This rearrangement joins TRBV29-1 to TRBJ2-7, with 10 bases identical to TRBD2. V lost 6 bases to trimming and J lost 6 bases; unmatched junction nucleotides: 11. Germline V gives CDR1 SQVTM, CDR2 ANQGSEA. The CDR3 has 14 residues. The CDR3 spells CSVSTSGNHLEQYF. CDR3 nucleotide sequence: TGCAGCGTGTCCACTAGCGGGAACCACCTCGAGCAGTACTTC.

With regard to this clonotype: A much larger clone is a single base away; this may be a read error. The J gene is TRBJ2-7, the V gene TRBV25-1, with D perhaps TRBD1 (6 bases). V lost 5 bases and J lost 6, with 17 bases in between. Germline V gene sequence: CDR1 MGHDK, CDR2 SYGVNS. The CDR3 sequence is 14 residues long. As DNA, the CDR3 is TGTGCCAGCAGTTTCATGGGGGCTGCCCGCGAGCAGTACTTC. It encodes CASSFMGAAREQYF.

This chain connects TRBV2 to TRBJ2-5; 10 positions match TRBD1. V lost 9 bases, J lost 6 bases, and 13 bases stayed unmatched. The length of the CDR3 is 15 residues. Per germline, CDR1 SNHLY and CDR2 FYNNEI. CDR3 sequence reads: CASSIQGQGIQTQYF. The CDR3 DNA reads TGTGCCAGTAGTATACAGGGACAGGGGATACAGACCCAGTACTTC.

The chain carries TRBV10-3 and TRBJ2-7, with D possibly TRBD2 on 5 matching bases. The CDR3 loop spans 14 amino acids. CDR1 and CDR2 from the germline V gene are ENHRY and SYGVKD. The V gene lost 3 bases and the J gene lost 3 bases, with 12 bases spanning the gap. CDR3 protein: CAISDGASFYEQYF. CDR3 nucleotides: TGTGCCATCAGTGACGGTGCTAGCTTCTACGAGCAGTACTTC.

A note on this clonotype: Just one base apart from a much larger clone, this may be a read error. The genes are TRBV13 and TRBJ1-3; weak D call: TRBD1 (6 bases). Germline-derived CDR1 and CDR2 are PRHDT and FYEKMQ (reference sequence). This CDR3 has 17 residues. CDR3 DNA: TGTGCCAGCAGCTTAATAGGGGACAAGAATACTGGAAGCACCATATATTTT. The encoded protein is CASSLIGDKNTGSTIYF.

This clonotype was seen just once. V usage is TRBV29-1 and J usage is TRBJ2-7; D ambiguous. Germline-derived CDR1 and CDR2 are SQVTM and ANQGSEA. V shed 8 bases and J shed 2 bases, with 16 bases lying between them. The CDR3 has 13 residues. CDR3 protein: CSFLSTETYEQYF. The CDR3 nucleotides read TGCAGCTTCCTCTCGACCGAGACCTACGAGCAGTACTTC.

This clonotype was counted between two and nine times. The CDR3 region is CATSDQNNNEQFF. The CDR3 DNA sequence: TGTGCCACCAGTGACCAAAATAACAATGAGCAGTTCTTC. V is TRBV24-1 and J is TRBJ2-1; unclear D gene. Germline-derived CDR1 and CDR2 are KGHDR and SFDVKD. CDR3 length: 13 amino acids. The V and J ends lost 4 bases and 5 bases respectively, with 8 bases between them.

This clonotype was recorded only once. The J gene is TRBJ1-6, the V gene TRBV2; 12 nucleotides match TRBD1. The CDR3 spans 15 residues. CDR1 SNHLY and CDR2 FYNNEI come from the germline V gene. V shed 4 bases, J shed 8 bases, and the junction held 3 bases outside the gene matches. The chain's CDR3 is CASSVGQGAYSPLHF. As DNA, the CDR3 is TGTGCCAGCAGTGTGGGACAGGGGGCGTATTCACCCCTCCACTTT.

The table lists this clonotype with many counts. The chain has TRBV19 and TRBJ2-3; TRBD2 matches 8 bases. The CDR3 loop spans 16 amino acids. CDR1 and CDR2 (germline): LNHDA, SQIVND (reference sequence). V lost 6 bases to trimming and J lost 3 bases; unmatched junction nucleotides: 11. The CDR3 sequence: CASRWPAGERTDTQYF. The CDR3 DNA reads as TGTGCCAGTAGGTGGCCAGCGGGGGAGAGGACAGATACGCAGTATTTT.

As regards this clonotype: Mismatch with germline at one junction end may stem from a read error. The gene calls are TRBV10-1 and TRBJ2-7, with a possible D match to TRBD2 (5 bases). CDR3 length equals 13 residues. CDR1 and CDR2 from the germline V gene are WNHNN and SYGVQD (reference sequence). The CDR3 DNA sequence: TGTGCCAGCAGTTACGACGAGGGCCTCGAGCAGTACTTC. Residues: CASSYDEGLEQYF.

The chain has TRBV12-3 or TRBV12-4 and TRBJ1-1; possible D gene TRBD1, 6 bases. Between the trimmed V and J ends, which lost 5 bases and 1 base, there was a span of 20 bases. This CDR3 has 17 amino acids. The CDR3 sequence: CASSPILAGGWNTEAFF. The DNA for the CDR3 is TGTGCCAGCAGTCCAATATTAGCGGGGGGCTGGAACACTGAAGCTTTCTTT.

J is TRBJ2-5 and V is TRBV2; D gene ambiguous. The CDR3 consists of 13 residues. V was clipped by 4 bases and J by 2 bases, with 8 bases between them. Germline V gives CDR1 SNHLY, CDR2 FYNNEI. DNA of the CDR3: TGTGCCAGCAGTGGTAACAAACAAGAGACCCAGTACTTC. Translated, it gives CASSGNKQETQYF.

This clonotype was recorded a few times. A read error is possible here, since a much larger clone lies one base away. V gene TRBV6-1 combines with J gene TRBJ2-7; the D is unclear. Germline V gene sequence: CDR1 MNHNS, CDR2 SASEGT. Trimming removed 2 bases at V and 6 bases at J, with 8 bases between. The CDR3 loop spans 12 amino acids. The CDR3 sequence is CASSEPNCEQYF. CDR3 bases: TGTGCCAGCAGTGAACCTAACTGCGAGCAGTACTTC.

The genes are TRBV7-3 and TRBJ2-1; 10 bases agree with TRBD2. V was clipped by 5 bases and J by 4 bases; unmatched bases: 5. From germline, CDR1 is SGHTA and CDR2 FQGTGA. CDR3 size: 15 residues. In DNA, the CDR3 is TGTGCCAGCAGCCCTGGACTAGCGGATTACAATGAGCAGTTCTTC. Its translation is CASSPGLADYNEQFF.

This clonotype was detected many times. The CDR3 DNA is TGTGCCAGCAGATCCGATGACAGGGGAACCTACGAGCAGTACTTC. As protein: CASRSDDRGTYEQYF. J is TRBJ2-7 and V is TRBV11-2; 8 bases match TRBD1. V shed 6 bases, J shed 2 bases, and the junction held 9 bases outside the gene matches. Germline V gene sequence: CDR1 SGHAT, CDR2 FQNNGV. The CDR3 consists of 15 residues. The entire variable domain, with the rest obtained from reference TRBV11-2 and TRBJ2-7, is as follows: EAGVAQSPRYKIIEKRQSVAFWCNPISGHATLYWYQQILGQGPKLLIQFQNNGVVDDSQLPKDRFSAERLKGVDSTLKIQPAKLEDSAVYLCASRSDDRGTYEQYFGPGTRLTVT.

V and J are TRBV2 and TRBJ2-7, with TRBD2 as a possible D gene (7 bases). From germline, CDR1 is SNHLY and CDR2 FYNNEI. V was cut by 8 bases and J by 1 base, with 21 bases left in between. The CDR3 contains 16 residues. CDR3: CASQGRGSVLSYEQYF. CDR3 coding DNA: TGTGCCAGCCAGGGGCGGGGGTCGGTCCTATCCTACGAGCAGTACTTC.

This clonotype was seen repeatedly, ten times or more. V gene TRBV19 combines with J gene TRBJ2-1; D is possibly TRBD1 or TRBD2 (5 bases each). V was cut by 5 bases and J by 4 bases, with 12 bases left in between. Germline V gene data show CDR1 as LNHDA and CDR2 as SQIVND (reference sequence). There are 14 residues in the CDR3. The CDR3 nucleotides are TGTGCCAGTAGTGACGGGACCGAGTACAATGAGCAGTTCTTC. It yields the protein CASSDGTEYNEQFF.

CDR3 amino acids: CASSPSMTSSQYF. The CDR3 region has the DNA TGTGCCAGCAGCCCCTCTATGACCTCCTCGCAGTACTTC. The chain combines TRBV2 with TRBJ2-7; D is undetermined. The length of the CDR3 is 13 residues. V dropped 6 bases and J dropped 9 bases, with 18 bases sitting between them. In germline, CDR1 is SNHLY, CDR2 FYNNEI.

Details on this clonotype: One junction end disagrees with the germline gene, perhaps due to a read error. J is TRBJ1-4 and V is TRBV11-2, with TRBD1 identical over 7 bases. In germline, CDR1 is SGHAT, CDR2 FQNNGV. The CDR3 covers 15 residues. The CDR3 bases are TGTGCCAGCAGCTTAGGTAAGGGAGGGGGCGAAAAACTATTTTTT. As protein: CASSLGKGGGEKLFF.

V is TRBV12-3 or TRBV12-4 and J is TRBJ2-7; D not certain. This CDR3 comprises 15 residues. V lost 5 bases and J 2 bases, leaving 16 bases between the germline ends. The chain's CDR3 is CASSPTRHWAYEQYF. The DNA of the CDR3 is TGTGCCAGCAGTCCAACTCGACATTGGGCCTACGAGCAGTACTTC.

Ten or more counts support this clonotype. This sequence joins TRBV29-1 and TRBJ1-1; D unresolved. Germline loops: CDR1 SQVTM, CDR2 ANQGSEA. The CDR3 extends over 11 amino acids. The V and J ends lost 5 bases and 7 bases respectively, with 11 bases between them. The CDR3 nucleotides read TGCAGCGTTCGTGATAGCTATGAAGCTTTCTTT. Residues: CSVRDSYEAFF.

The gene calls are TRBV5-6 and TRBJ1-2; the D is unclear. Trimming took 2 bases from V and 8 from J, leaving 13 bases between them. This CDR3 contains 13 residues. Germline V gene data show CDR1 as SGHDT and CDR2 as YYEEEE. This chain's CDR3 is CASSLAEKPGYTF. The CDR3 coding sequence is TGTGCCAGCAGCTTAGCGGAAAAACCAGGCTACACCTTC.

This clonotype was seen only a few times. The CDR3 region has the DNA TGTGCCAGCAGTGGGGGCGGGGGGGGCACAGATACGCAGTATTTT. Translated: CASSGGGGGTDTQYF. The chain is built from TRBV2 and TRBJ2-3, with 9 bases fitting TRBD2. Losses at the gene ends were 4 bases for V and 1 base for J; bases not matched to a gene: 3. The germline gives CDR1 SNHLY, CDR2 FYNNEI. The CDR3 runs to 15 residues.

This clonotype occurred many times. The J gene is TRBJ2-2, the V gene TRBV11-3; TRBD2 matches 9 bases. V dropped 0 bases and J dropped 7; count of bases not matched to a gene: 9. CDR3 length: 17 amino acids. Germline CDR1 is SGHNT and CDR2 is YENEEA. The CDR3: CASSLDPASGMGGELFF. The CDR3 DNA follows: TGTGCCAGCAGCTTAGATCCCGCTAGCGGGATGGGCGGGGAGCTGTTTTTT.

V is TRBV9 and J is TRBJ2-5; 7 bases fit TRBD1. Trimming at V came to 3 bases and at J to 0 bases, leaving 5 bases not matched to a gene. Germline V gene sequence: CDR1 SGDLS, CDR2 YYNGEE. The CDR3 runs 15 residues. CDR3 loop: CASSAGGAYQETQYF. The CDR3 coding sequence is TGTGCCAGCAGCGCAGGGGGTGCGTACCAAGAGACCCAGTACTTC.

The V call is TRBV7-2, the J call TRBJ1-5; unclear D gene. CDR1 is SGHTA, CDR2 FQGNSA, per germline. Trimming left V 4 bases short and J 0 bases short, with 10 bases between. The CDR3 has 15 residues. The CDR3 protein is CASSWGSNSNQPQHF. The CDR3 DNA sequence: TGTGCCAGCAGCTGGGGATCTAATAGCAATCAGCCCCAGCATTTT.